This T cell receptor (beta chain) was identified in a study of shared clonotypes between healthy human individuals. Overall study findings and caveats: A generally larger estimated richness was seen in naive subsets than in memory subsets. For naive CD4 cells, approximately 4.7% of clonotypes were shared across a handful of donors. It was only blood that was sampled, and tissue repertoires likely differ.

This CDR3 region has 18 residues. Germline V gene data show CDR1 as MNHEY and CDR2 as SMNVEV (reference sequence). J was trimmed by 5 bases and V by 6 bases; bases with no gene match: 18. Replicate sorted-subset PCRs were loaded with around 220 ng DNA, 31,000 or so T cell genomes. Generated by immunoSEQ multiplex PCR, the TCRdb table keeps only in-frame clones and is missing some. This table has around 600,000 clones, 95% to 98% appearing once. Positively selected for CCR7, the CD45RO-negative cells used as naive CD8 cells excluded terminally differentiated effector memory CD45RA+ cells. Note on this clone: As yet, its antigen is unknown.

The sample comprised naive CD8+ T cells sorted from blood. The chain carries TRBV27 and TRBJ2-3; the match to TRBD2 covers 9 bases. This TCR was sampled from a man aged 25 to 45 in good health. The CDR3 loop reads CASRLVSAGGPFGDTQYF. In DNA, the CDR3 is TGTGCCAGCAGGCTCGTCTCTGCGGGAGGGCCGTTCGGAGATACGCAGTATTTT.